Listed here are 20 T cell receptor beta chains from one sample, sequenced in a study of shared clonotypes between healthy human individuals. Sequenced by immunoSEQ multiplex PCR; TCRdb stores in-frame clones only, minus some. The sample lists about 490,000 clones; 70% to 80% were seen once. Input material: PBMCs. The source of these receptors is a woman between 40 and 50 years old in good health. Some clones in this sample may be carry-over from other donors' samples.

The rearrangement joins TRBV5-4 to TRBJ2-7, with 14 bases fitting TRBD2. V shed 4 bases and J 5 bases; nucleotides not matched to a gene: 11. This CDR3 is built from 17 residues. Germline CDR1 SGHNT, CDR2 YYREEE (reference sequence). The CDR3: CASSKALGLAGDNEQYF. The CDR3 DNA reads as TGTGCCAGCAGCAAAGCCCTGGGACTAGCGGGAGACAACGAGCAGTACTTC.

V usage is TRBV4-2 and J usage is TRBJ2-7; D perhaps matches TRBD2 (6 bases). The CDR3 length is 15 residues. Germline assignment: CDR1 LGHNA and CDR2 YNFKEQ. Trimming pared 3 bases from V and 4 bases from J, leaving 16 bases between. The CDR3 reads CASSQSTSNMYEQYF. Here the CDR3 DNA reads TGTGCCAGCAGCCAGTCTACTAGCAATATGTACGAGCAGTACTTC.

V gene TRBV7-2 combines with J gene TRBJ2-5, with 7 bases that match TRBD1. The CDR3 runs to 14 residues. J was trimmed by 2 bases and V by 5 bases; bases with no gene match: 5. Germline values: CDR1 SGHTA, CDR2 FQGNSA. CDR3 coding DNA: TGTGCCAGCAGCCCCAAGACAGGGCAAGAGACCCAGTACTTC. It encodes CASSPKTGQETQYF.

The gene calls are TRBV6-1 and TRBJ2-7; 10 nucleotides match TRBD1. CDR1 is MNHNS, CDR2 SASEGT, per germline. There are 13 residues in the CDR3. V shed 6 bases and J 5 bases; nucleotides not matched to a gene: 4. CDR3 residues: CASRGQGWDEQYF. For the CDR3, the DNA is TGTGCCAGCAGGGGACAGGGGTGGGACGAGCAGTACTTC.

This clone was seen repeatedly, ten times or more. The chain carries TRBV10-3 and TRBJ2-2; D remains unclear. V gave up 0 bases and J gave up 7 bases, with 18 bases separating them. CDR3 length: 17 residues. The germline CDR1 and CDR2 sequences are ENHRY and SYGVKD. CDR3 coding DNA: TGTGCCATCAGTGAGTCGCCCCTGAAAAAGCCGGGCGGGGAGCTGTTTTTT. This sequence encodes CAISESPLKKPGGELFF.

This chain links TRBV5-6 with TRBJ2-1; 7 nucleotides match TRBD2. Looked up from germline, CDR1 is SGHDT and CDR2 is YYEEEE. The CDR3 is 11 residues long. The V and J ends lost 3 bases and 14 bases, in that order; junction bases with no gene match: 5. The CDR3: CASSSSGTKFF. Here the CDR3 DNA reads TGTGCCAGCAGCTCTAGCGGAACAAAGTTCTTC.

The rearrangement links TRBV5-1 to TRBJ2-5, with 8 bases aligning to TRBD2. This CDR3 spans 14 amino acids. The germline V gene encodes CDR1 SGHRS and CDR2 YFSETQ. With 2 bases clipped from V and 4 bases from J, the junction kept 4 bases outside the gene matches. This CDR3 is CASSFGSGGETQYF. The CDR3 DNA follows: TGCGCCAGCAGCTTCGGGAGCGGGGGAGAGACCCAGTACTTC.

This rearrangement joins TRBV20-1 to TRBJ2-1; no clear D gene. The CDR3 covers 11 residues. Trimming removed 5 bases at V and 8 bases at J, with 10 bases between. CDR1 and CDR2 from the germline V gene are DFQATT and SNEGSKA (reference sequence). This CDR3 is CSAHIGYEQFF. CDR3 nucleotide sequence: TGCAGTGCTCATATAGGATATGAGCAGTTCTTC.

A note on this clone: It differs at one base from a far larger clone, so likely a read error. The same CDR3 can be traced to other DNA sequences in this sample. J is TRBJ1-4 and V is TRBV28; D gene unclear. This CDR3 is built from 14 residues. CDR1 and CDR2 from the germline V gene are MDHEN and SYDVKM. The germline V and J ends were trimmed by 5 bases and 2 bases, with 9 bases remaining between them. The CDR3 bases are TGTGCCAGCAGTCGAGTTGCGACTAATGAAAAACTGTTTTTT. Protein sequence: CASSRVATNEKLFF.

The rearrangement links TRBV10-3 to TRBJ2-5, with unresolved D. Trimming took 5 bases from V and 2 from J, leaving 12 bases between them. CDR1 and CDR2 (germline): ENHRY, SYGVKD. The CDR3 has 14 amino acids. The CDR3 here is CAISSATPQETQYF. Written as DNA, the CDR3 is TGTGCCATCAGTTCGGCCACCCCACAAGAGACCCAGTACTTC.

This clone has a single count. The same CDR3 also results from other DNA sequences found in this sample. The genes are TRBV2 and TRBJ2-7, with TRBD1 as a possible D gene (5 bases). The CDR3 is made up of 12 amino acids. The V end lost 6 bases, the J end lost 2 bases, and 8 bases lay between the germline ends. CDR1 SNHLY and CDR2 FYNNEI come from the germline V gene. The CDR3, as DNA: TGTGCCAGCAGACTGGACACCTACGAGCAGTACTTC. Its translation is CASRLDTYEQYF.

The chain carries TRBV7-6 and TRBJ2-7, with D possibly being TRBD1 (5 bases). Between the trimmed V and J ends, which lost 2 bases and 1 base, there was a span of 12 bases. The CDR3 sequence is 15 residues long. Germline-derived CDR1 and CDR2 are SGHVS and FNYEAQ. The CDR3 DNA reads TGTGCCAGCAGCTTACGTCAGGGTGGGTCCTACGAGCAGTACTTC. The encoded protein is CASSLRQGGSYEQYF.

The chain couples TRBV2 to TRBJ1-2; D remains ambiguous. Trimming shortened V by 7 bases and J by 0 bases, and 12 bases separated the two germline ends. CDR1 is SNHLY and CDR2 is FYNNEI in the germline V gene. The CDR3 runs to 14 residues. The CDR3 loop is CASTGIRTNYGYTF. DNA for the CDR3: TGTGCCAGCACCGGCATCCGCACTAACTATGGCTACACCTTC.

V gene TRBV7-2 combines with J gene TRBJ2-1; 9 bases fit TRBD2. Germline V gene sequence: CDR1 SGHTA, CDR2 FQGNSA. V was pared by 1 base and J by 6 bases, with 7 bases of the junction left unmatched. The CDR3 contains 16 residues. CDR3 amino acids: CASSLDSGRGSNEQFF. Written as DNA, the CDR3 is TGTGCCAGCAGCTTAGATAGCGGGAGAGGAAGCAATGAGCAGTTCTTC.

The J gene is TRBJ1-1, the V gene TRBV18; possibly TRBD1 for D (5 bases). The CDR3 loop spans 15 amino acids. V was clipped by 1 base and J by 4 bases, with 13 bases between them. Germline V lookup: CDR1 KGHSH, CDR2 LQKENI. The CDR3 DNA is TGTGCCAGCTCACCACGTGACGGTGGGGCCACTGAAGCTTTCTTT. Protein sequence: CASSPRDGGATEAFF. Filled out from reference TRBV18 and TRBJ1-1, the complete variable domain reads NAGVMQNPRHLVRRRGQEARLRCSPMKGHSHVYWYRQLPEEGLKFMVYLQKENIIDESGMPKERFSAEFPKEGPSILRIQQVVRGDSAAYFCASSPRDGGATEAFFGQGTRLTVV.

This rearrangement joins TRBV7-2 to TRBJ2-7; TRBD1 might be the D (5 bases). V dropped 1 base and J dropped 7 bases, with 11 bases sitting between them. This CDR3 is built from 13 residues. Germline CDR1 SGHTA, CDR2 FQGNSA. CDR3 residues: CASSLETALEQYF. CDR3 nucleotide sequence: TGTGCCAGCAGCTTAGAGACAGCGTTAGAGCAGTACTTC.

Regarding this clone: Different DNA sequences within this sample yield the same CDR3. The rearrangement uses TRBV10-3 and TRBJ2-3, with D uncertain. The CDR3 is made up of 12 amino acids. Germline V lookup: CDR1 ENHRY, CDR2 SYGVKD. Trimming pared 0 bases from V and 2 bases from J, leaving 0 bases between. CDR3 in DNA: TGTGCCATCAGTGAGTCCACAGATACGCAGTATTTT. It encodes CAISESTDTQYF.

The J gene is TRBJ1-3, the V gene TRBV7-9; 7 bases are shared with TRBD1. The junction had 8 bases not matched to a gene; V was cut back by 5 bases and J by 1 base. The germline CDR1 and CDR2 sequences are SEHNR and FQNEAQ (reference sequence). The CDR3 totals 16 residues. The CDR3: CASSPPSTGSGNTIYF. The CDR3 DNA reads TGTGCCAGCAGCCCCCCCTCGACAGGGTCTGGAAACACCATATATTTT.

The chain combines TRBV7-9 with TRBJ2-1; 16 bases line up with TRBD2. The CDR3 length is 18 residues. J gave up 2 bases and V 5 bases, and 6 bases lay outside the gene matches. Per germline, CDR1 SEHNR and CDR2 FQNEAQ (reference sequence). The CDR3 bases are TGTGCCAGCAGCCCGGGACTAGCGGGAGGGCCGGCCTACAATGAGCAGTTCTTC. The encoded protein is CASSPGLAGGPAYNEQFF.

The chain carries TRBV29-1 and TRBJ2-1; D gene ambiguous. This CDR3 has 12 residues. V was cut by 2 bases and J by 12 bases, with 14 bases left in between. Germline values: CDR1 SQVTM, CDR2 ANQGSEA. CDR3 in DNA: TGCAGCGTTGAAACGTCAGGTGTTGGGCAGTTCTTC. Its protein product is CSVETSGVGQFF.